This T cell receptor beta chain was identified in a study of shared clonotypes between healthy human individuals (TCRdb year 2020). The study in broad terms: The cohort included a few men and a couple of women between 18 and 49 years of age. For each donor, CD4 naive and CD4 memory were each run on three plates, CD8 naive on two plates, and CD8 memory on one plate. Blood TCR repertoires of a handful of healthy adults were deeply sequenced to estimate repertoire size and the extent of clonotype sharing between individuals. To increase sequencing depth and limit assay-specific biases, TCR repertoire library preparation and sequencing were carried out by different laboratories using diverse techniques. Per donor, leukapheresis produced somewhere between about 0.8 and 9 billion PBMCs.

TCR CDR3 regions were amplified from genomic DNA by multiplex PCR using the deep immunoSEQ assay. Extracted genomic DNA from each cell subset was distributed evenly across all wells of several immunoSEQ 96-well plates, and each plate was treated as a replicate. For sorted subsets, each replicate PCR was loaded with about 200 ng genomic DNA, equivalent to approximately 27,000 T cell genomes. Purified libraries were quantified with a Qubit 3.0 fluorometer, sized on a Bioanalyzer 2100, and re-quantified with the KAPA Library Quantification kit. A separate single-read 150-cycle Illumina NextSeq 550 flow cell was used to sequence each immunoSEQ 96-well plate. Under the source paper's analysis protocol: The immunoSEQ output contained only junctional sequences without quality scores, so filtering could not match that applied to full-length reads. To assign V/J genes and CDR3, sequences were annotated using PyIR, a Python wrapper for IgBLAST v1.9, with IMGT germline references. Any read was removed if the V/J assignment was weak (E-value above 1e-6), the CDR3 was missing, or the read contained stop codons, out-of-frame junctions, or ambiguous translated residues. V3J clonotypes were defined as sequences sharing the same inferred V gene, J gene, and CDR3 amino acid sequence. Percentage overlap between repertoires was calculated by dividing the number of shared unique clonotypes by the size of the smaller repertoire. Repertoire richness was assessed with RTK rarefaction, the Chao1 estimator, and Recon v2.1 estimates of unobserved clonotypes. Generation probabilities were computed with OLGA for all TCRbeta clonotypes obtained by the gDNA method from four donors. TCRdb stores this immuneACCESS table with in-frame sequences only. Part of the clones is absent; in the studies checked, under half of the shortfall reflects unresolved V genes, and no reason is known for the rest. V and J calls and clone size are those listed in that table; D and trimming were worked out from the DNA. In all, the sample holds over 850,000 clones, and about four fifths of those were seen once. The ten largest clones take up roughly 0.61% of the sample.

Study-level results and caveats: Sampling was limited to blood, and TCR repertoires in tissue likely differ from TCR repertoires in blood. Naive subsets generally had larger estimated clonotype richness than memory subsets. Higher generation probabilities were observed for clonotypes shared by all four sorted-subset donors than for non-shared clonotypes. When a few donors were compared, the shared fraction of clonotypes was 5% to 6.5% for naive CD4, over 3% for naive CD8, 2.3% for memory CD4, and 0.35% to 0.4% for memory CD8. Because the study included a small number of donors, the genetic and exposure-history diversity represented was limited. Even with the large sequencing depth, rarefaction of the sorted-subset datasets indicated that sequencing was incomplete. Pairwise subsampling led to the expectation that sequencing depth would affect the degree of clonotype sharing among donors.

Including cysteine and phenylalanine, the CDR3 has 14 amino acids. The kept DNA is CDR3 alone, 42 bases in frame from the first base. CDR1 is given as LNHDA and CDR2 as SQIVND, both from the germline V gene (reference sequence). Trimming at the junction amounts to 5 bases on V and 3 bases on J, and the germline ends lie 11 bases apart. The donors were healthy, HIV-negative adults with no recently reported acute infections or vaccinations. Only Caucasian adults living in Nashville, Tennessee, USA were represented among the donors. CD4+ T cells were enriched by magnetic negative selection; naive cells were then positively selected on CD45RA, and the negative fraction formed the memory subset. Blood was collected by leukapheresis, and PBMCs were isolated by Ficoll-Histopaque density gradient centrifugation and then cryopreserved in liquid nitrogen vapor phase. Analytical flow cytometry was used to check the purity and quantity of every magnetically sorted T cell population. From each sorted fraction, genomic DNA was isolated and quantified by UV absorbance on a Nanodrop 2000c.

This clone appeared a few times. This receptor's antigen is unknown. Within one base of it there is no much larger clone, and no base qualities were kept. The sample consisted of memory CD4+ T cells from PBMCs. The cell subset or site tag for this specimen amounts to: CD45RA-negative fraction. The source is a man aged 18 to 30 in good health. Some clones in this sample may be carry-over from other donors' samples. Rearrangement joined TRBV19 to TRBJ1-5, with no reliable assignment of the D segment. CDR3 protein: CASSARPVNQPQHF. The nucleotides are TGTGCCAGTAGTGCAAGACCGGTCAATCAGCCCCAGCATTTT.